This record concerns one TCR beta chain sequence. Repertoires were generated with immunoSEQ multiplex PCR, while TCRdb's copy carries only in-frame clones and drops some. The table records 55,000 to 65,000 clones, 85% to 90% of them present only once. This sample was included in a study of OX40 agonist ivuxolimab in advanced cancers. The CDR3 sequence is 14 residues long. Deletions cut 2 bases from V and 2 bases from J, with 9 bases between. CDR1 and CDR2 from the germline V gene are SGHTA and FQGNSA. This receptor was obtained from an adult with an advanced solid tumor such as melanoma, head and neck, liver or kidney cancer. This sample comprised CD4+ or CD8+ T cells sorted from blood, obtained in a trial of the OX40 agonist ivuxolimab. The V gene is TRBV7-2, the J gene TRBJ2-5; no reliable D call. This CDR3 is CASSLYVRQETQYF. In DNA, the CDR3 is TGTGCCAGCAGCTTATACGTCAGACAAGAGACCCAGTACTTC.